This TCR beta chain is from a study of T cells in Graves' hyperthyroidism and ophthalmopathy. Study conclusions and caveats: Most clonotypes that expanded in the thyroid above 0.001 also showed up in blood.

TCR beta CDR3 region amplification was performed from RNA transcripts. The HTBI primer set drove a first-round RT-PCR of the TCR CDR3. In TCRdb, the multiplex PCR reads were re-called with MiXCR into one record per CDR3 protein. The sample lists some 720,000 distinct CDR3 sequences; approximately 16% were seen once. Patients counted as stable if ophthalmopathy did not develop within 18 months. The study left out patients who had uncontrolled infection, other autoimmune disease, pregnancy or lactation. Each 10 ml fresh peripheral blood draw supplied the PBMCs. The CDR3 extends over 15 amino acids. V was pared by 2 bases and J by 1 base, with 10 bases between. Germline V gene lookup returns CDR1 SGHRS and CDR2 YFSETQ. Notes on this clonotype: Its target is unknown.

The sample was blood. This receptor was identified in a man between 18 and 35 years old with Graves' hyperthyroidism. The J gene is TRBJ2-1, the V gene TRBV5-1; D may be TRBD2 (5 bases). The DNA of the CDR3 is TGCGCCAGCAGCTTTGGAGGAGAATCCTACAATGAGCAGTTCTTC. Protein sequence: CASSFGGESYNEQFF.